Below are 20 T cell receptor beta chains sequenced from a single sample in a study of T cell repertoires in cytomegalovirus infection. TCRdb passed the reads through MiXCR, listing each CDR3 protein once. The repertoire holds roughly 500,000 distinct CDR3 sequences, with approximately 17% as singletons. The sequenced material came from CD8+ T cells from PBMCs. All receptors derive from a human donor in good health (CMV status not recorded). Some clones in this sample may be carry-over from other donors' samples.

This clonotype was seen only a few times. The CDR3 nucleotides read TGTGCCAGCTCTCTTAGAGGAGCGGGGCTCTACGAGCAGTACTTC. This translates into CASSLRGAGLYEQYF. The chain uses TRBV27 and TRBJ2-7, with TRBD2 identical over 7 bases. CDR3 length equals 15 residues. The ends lost 8 bases at V and 3 bases at J; junction bases unmatched: 13. Per germline, CDR1 MNHEY and CDR2 SMNVEV (reference sequence).

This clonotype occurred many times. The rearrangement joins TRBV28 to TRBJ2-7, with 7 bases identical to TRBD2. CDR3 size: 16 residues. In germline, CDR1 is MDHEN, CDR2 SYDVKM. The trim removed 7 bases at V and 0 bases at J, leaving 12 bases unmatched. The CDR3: CASKRTGASGSYEQYF. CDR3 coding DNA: TGTGCCAGCAAACGGACCGGGGCTAGCGGCTCCTACGAGCAGTACTTC.

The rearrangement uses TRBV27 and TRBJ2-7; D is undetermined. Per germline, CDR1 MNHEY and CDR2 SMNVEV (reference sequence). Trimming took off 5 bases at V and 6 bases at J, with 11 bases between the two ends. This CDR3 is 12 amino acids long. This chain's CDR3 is CASSLTLGEQYF. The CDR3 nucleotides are TGTGCCAGCAGTCTCACCCTGGGCGAGCAGTACTTC.

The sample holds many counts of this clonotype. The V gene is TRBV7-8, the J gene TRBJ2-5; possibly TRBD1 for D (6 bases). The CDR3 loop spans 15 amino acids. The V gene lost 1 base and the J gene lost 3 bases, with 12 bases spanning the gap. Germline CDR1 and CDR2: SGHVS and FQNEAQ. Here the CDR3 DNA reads TGTGCCAGCAGCTTAGGAACAGGGTTTGAAGAGACCCAGTACTTC. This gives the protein CASSLGTGFEETQYF.

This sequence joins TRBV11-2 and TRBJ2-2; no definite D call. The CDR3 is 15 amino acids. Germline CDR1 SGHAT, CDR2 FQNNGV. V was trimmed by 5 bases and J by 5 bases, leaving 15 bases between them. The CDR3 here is CASSAFRPGTGELFF. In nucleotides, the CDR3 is TGTGCCAGCAGCGCCTTCAGGCCAGGTACCGGGGAGCTGTTTTTT.

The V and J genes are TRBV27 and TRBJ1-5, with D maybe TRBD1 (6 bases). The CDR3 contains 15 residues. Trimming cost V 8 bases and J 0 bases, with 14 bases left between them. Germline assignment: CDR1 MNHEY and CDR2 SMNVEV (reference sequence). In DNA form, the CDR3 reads TGTGCCAGCGCAATAGAGGGGGGTAGCAATCAGCCCCAGCATTTT. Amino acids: CASAIEGGSNQPQHF.

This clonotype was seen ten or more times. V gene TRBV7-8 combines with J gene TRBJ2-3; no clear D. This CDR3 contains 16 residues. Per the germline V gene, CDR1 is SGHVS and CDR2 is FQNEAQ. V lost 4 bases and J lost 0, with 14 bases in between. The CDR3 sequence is CASSSEADSSTDTQYF. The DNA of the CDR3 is TGTGCCAGCAGCTCCGAAGCAGATTCTAGCACAGATACGCAGTATTTT.

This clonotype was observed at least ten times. The CDR3 bases are TGTGCCAGCAGTTTAGGGGCGGGGGGGCCTAGCGGGGAGCTGTTTTTT. It specifies CASSLGAGGPSGELFF. The rearrangement links TRBV12-3 or TRBV12-4 to TRBJ2-2; 9 nucleotides agree with TRBD2. This CDR3 is 16 amino acids long. Germline trimming cut 1 base from V and 7 bases from J; bases unmatched to any gene: 7.

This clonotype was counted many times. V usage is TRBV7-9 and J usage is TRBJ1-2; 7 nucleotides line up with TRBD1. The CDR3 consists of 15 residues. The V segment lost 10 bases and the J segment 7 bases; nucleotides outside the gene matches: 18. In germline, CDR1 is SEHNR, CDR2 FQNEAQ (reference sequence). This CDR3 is CATLSPIQGKAGYTF. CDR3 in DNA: TGTGCCACCCTCTCTCCGATACAGGGGAAAGCTGGCTACACCTTC.

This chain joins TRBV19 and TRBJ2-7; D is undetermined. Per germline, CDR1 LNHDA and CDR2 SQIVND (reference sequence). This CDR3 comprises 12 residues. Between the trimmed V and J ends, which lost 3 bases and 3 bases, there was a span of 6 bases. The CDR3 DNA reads TGTGCCAGTAGTATTCCCCTCTACGAGCAGTACTTC. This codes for CASSIPLYEQYF.

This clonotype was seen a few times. CDR3 region: CAISDRDEQFF. Written as DNA, the CDR3 is TGTGCCATCAGTGACCGCGATGAGCAGTTCTTC. The chain uses TRBV10-3 and TRBJ2-1; D gene unclear. CDR3 length equals 11 residues. Trimming pared 3 bases from V and 8 bases from J, leaving 5 bases between. Germline V lookup: CDR1 ENHRY, CDR2 SYGVKD.

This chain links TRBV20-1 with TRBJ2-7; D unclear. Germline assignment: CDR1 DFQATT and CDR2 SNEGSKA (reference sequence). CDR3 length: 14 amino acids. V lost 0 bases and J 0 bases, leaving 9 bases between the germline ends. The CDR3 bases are TGCAGTGCTAGAGAAGGCACCAGCTCCTACGAGCAGTACTTC. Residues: CSAREGTSSYEQYF.

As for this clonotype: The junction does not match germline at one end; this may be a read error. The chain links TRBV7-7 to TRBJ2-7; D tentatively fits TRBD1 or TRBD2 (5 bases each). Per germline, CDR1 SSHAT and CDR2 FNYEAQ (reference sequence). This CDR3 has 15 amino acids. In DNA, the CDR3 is TGTGCTAGCAGCTTAGCGCTCGGCAGGGCCCACGAGCAGTACTTC. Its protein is CASSLALGRAHEQYF.

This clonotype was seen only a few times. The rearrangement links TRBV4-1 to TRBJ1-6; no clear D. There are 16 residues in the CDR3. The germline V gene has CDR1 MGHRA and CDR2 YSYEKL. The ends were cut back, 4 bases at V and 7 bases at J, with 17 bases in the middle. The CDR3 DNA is TGCGCCAGCAGCCCTACTATTCCCCGGCCAAATTCACCCCTCCACTTT. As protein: CASSPTIPRPNSPLHF.

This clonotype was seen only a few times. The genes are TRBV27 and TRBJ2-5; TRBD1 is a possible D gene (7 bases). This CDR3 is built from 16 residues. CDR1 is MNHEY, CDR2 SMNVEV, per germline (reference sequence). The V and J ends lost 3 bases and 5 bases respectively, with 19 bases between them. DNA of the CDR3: TGTGCCAGCAGTTTGGAGGGCAGGGGGACTGGGGAGACCCAGTACTTC. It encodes CASSLEGRGTGETQYF.

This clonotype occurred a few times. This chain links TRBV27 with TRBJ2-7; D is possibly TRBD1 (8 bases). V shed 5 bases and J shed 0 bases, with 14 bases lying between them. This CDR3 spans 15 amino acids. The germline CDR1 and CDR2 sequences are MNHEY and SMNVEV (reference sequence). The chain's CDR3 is CASSTGGGSSYEQYF. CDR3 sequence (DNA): TGTGCCAGCAGTACAGGGGGGGGCTCCTCCTACGAGCAGTACTTC.

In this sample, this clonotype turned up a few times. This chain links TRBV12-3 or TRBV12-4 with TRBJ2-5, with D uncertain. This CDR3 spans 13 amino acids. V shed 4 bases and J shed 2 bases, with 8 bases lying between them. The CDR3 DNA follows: TGTGCCAGCAGTTCGGCACAGCAAGAGACCCAGTACTTC. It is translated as CASSSAQQETQYF.

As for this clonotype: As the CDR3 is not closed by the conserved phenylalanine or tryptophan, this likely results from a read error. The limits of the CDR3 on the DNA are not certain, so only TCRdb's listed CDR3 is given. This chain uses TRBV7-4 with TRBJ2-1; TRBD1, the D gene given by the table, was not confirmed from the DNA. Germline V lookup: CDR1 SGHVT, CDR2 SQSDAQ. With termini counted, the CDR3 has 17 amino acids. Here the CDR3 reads CASSSPDRGFPYNEQLL.

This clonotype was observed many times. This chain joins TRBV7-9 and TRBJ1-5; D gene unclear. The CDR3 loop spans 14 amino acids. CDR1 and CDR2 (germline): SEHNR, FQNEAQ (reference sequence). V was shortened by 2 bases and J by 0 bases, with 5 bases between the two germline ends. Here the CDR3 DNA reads TGTGCCAGCAGCTTATCTTATAGCAATCAGCCCCAGCATTTT. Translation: CASSLSYSNQPQHF. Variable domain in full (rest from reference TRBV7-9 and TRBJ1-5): DTGVSQNPRHKITKRGQNVTFRCDPISEHNRLYWYRQTLGQGPEFLTYFQNEAQLEKSRLLSDRFSAERPKGSFSTLEIQRTEQGDSAMYLCASSLSYSNQPQHFGDGTRLSIL.

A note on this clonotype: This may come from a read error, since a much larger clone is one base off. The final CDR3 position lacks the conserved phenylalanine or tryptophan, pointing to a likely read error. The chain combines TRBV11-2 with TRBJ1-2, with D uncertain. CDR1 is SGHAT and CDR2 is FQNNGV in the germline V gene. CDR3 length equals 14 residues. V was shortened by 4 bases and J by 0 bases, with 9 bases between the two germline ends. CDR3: CASSSPWTNYGYTL. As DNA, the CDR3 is TGTGCCAGCAGCTCGCCGTGGACTAACTATGGCTACACCTTA.